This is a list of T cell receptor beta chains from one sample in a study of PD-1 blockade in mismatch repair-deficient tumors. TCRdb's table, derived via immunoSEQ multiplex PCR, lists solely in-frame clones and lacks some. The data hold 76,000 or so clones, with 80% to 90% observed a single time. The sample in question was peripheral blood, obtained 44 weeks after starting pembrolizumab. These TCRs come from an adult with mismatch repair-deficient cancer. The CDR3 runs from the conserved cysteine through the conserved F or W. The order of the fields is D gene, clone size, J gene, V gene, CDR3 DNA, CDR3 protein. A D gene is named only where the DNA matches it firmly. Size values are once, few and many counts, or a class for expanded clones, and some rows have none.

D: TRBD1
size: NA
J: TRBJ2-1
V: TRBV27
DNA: TGTGCCACTGGAACAGGGGGCGGTGTGTGGGAGCAGTTCTTC
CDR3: CATGTGGGVWEQFF

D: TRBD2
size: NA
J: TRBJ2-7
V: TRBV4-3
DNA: TGCGCCAGCAGCGGGCGACTAGCGGGAGGCGAGCAGTACTTC
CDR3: CASSGRLAGGEQYF

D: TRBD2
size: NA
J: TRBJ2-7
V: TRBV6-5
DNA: TGTGCCGGAACACTAGCGGGAGACTACGAGCAGTACTTC
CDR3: CAGTLAGDYEQYF

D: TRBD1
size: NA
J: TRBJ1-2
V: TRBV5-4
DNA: TGTGCCAGCAGCGTTTCCGGGACAGTCTACACCTTC
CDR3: CASSVSGTVYTF

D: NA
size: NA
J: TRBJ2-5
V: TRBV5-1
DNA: TGCGCCAGCAGCTCCACTTGGGGGCTCGAAGAGACCCAGTACTTC
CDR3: CASSSTWGLEETQYF

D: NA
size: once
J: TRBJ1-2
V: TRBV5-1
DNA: TGCGCCAGCAGCTTGGCAGAGAGCGGCTACACCTTC
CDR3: CASSLAESGYTF

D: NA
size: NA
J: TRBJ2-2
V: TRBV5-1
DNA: TGCGCCAGCAGCTTGGGGCAGGGAAACACCGGGGAGCTGTTTTTT
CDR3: CASSLGQGNTGELFF

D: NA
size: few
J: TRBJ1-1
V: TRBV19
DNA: TGTGCCAGTATGGGACGGTACACTGAAGCTTTCTTT
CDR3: CASMGRYTEAFF

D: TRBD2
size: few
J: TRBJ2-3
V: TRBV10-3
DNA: TGTGCCAGCACGGAGGGACTAGCGGTCACAGATACGCAGTATTTT
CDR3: CASTEGLAVTDTQYF

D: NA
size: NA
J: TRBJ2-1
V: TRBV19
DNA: TGTGCCAGTAGTATAGGTGACTTAACCTACAATGAGCAGTTCTTC
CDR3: CASSIGDLTYNEQFF

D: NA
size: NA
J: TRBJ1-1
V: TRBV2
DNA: TGTGCCAGCAGTGGAGTATCCGCGGCTTTCTTT
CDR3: CASSGVSAAFF

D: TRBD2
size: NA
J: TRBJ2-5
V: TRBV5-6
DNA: TGTGCCAGCAGCGCCTGGGGTAGCGGGAGTACGGAGACCCAGTACTTC
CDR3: CASSAWGSGSTETQYF

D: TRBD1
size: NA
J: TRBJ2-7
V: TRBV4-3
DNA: TGCGCCAGCAGCCAAGACGCGCTCAGGACAGGGCTATCCTACGAGCAGTACTTC
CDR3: CASSQDALRTGLSYEQYF

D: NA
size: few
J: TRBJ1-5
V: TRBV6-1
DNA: TGTGCCAGCAGCAGCCGGGACGCAGGTCAGCCCCAGCATTTT
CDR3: CASSSRDAGQPQHF

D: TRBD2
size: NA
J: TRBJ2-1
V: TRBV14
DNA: TGTGCCAGCAGCCCCCTGGGACTAGCGGGAGTCAATGAGCAGTTCTTC
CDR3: CASSPLGLAGVNEQFF

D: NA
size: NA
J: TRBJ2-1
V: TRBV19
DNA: TGTGCCAGTAGTCTGGGGGACTGGGAGGCGGATGAGCAGTTCTTC
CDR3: CASSLGDWEADEQFF

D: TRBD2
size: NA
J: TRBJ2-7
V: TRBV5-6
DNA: TGTGCCAGCAGCTCCCCCGTAGCGGGAAACGAGCAGTACTTC
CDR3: CASSSPVAGNEQYF

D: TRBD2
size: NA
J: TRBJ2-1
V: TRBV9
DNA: TGTGCCAGCAGCGTCCCCGGGGGGAATGAGCAGTTCTTC
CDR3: CASSVPGGNEQFF

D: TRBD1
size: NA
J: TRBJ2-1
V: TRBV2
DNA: TGTGCCAGCAGTGAAGCGGGACAGGGCTCTAGGGAGCAGTTCTTC
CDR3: CASSEAGQGSREQFF

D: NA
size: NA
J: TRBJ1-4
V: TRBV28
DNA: TGTGCCAGCAGTTCCCCCAGGGGCACAACTAATGAAAAACTGTTTTTT
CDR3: CASSSPRGTTNEKLFF

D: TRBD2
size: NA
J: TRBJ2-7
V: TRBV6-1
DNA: TGTGCCAGCAGTGAGTGGGCAAGCGGGACGTTCTACGAGCAGTACTTC
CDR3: CASSEWASGTFYEQYF

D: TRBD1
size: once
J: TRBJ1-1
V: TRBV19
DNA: TGTGCCAGTAGTAAACAGGGGGGGAACACTGAAGCTTTCTTT
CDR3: CASSKQGGNTEAFF

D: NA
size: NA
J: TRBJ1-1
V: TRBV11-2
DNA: TGTGCCAGCAGCTTAGATGGGGCCGGCTTTGCTTTCTTT
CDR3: CASSLDGAGFAFF

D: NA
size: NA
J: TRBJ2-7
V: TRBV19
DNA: TGTGCCAGTAGTATGATGGGGGGAACCTACGAGCAGTACTTC
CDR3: CASSMMGGTYEQYF

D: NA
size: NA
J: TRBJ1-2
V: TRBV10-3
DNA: TGTGCCATCTCTCCGGGGATTAACTATGGCTACACCTTC
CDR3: CAISPGINYGYTF

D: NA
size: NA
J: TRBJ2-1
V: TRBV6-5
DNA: TGTGCCAGCAGTTACCAGAAGCGGAACGAGCAGTTCTTC
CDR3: CASSYQKRNEQFF

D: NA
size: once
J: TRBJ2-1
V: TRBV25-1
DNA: TGTGCCAGCAGTGGGTACGGGAGCTCCTACAATGAGCAGTTCTTC
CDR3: CASSGYGSSYNEQFF

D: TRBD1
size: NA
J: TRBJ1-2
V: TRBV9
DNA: TGTGCCAGCAGCGATGCTCGGACAGGGTTATACTATGGCTACACCTTC
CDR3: CASSDARTGLYYGYTF

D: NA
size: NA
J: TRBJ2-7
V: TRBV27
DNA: TGTGCCAGCAGTTCCTGGGACACGAGGTCGGGCGAGCAGTACTTC
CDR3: CASSSWDTRSGEQYF

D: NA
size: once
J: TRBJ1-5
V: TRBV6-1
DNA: TGTGCCAGCAGTGCCGCCGGGACAATTAATCAGCCCCAGCATTTT
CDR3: CASSAAGTINQPQHF

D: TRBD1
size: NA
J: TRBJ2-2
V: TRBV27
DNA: TGTGCCAGCAAAAACTTACAGGGGGAGGTAGGGGAGCTGTTTTTT
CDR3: CASKNLQGEVGELFF

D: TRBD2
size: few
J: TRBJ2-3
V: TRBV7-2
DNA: TGTGCCAGCAGCTTTAGCGGGAGCAGGGGCACAGATACGCAGTATTTT
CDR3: CASSFSGSRGTDTQYF